Listed below are T cell receptor beta chains from one sample, sequenced in a study of beta chain features in type 1 diabetes. Assay used: immunoSEQ multiplex PCR; TCRdb lists only in-frame clones, some missing. Seen here are approximately 340,000 clones, approximately 16% observed once, and the top ten hold approximately 0.019%. Input material: naive CD4+ T cells from blood. The receptors shown here come from a woman younger than 30 in good health. The conserved cysteine and the conserved F or W are not part of the CDR3 here.

CDR3 length: 18
V gene: TRBV4-2
J gene: TRBJ2-6
CDR3 protein: ASSQDSSPGPSSGANVLT

CDR3 length: 12
V gene: TRBV5-1
J gene: TRBJ2-1
CDR3 protein: ASSSGQGNNEQF

CDR3 length: 15
V gene: TRBV28
J gene: TRBJ2-3
CDR3 protein: ASATGGLAGLTDTQY

CDR3 length: 12
V gene: TRBV28
J gene: TRBJ2-1
CDR3 protein: ASSLVGRENEQF

CDR3 length: 14
V gene: TRBV7-2
J gene: TRBJ1-2
CDR3 protein: ASSSYLQPLNYGYT

CDR3 length: 17
V gene: TRBV30
J gene: TRBJ2-1
CDR3 protein: AWSAARSWLAGAYNEQF

CDR3 length: 12
V gene: TRBV7-6
J gene: TRBJ2-4
CDR3 protein: ASSTGQTSRIQY

CDR3 length: 13
V gene: TRBV6-5
J gene: TRBJ1-1
CDR3 protein: ASISLGGRLTEAF

CDR3 length: 6
V gene: TRBV25-1
J gene: TRBJ2-3
CDR3 protein: ATHTQY

CDR3 length: 11
V gene: TRBV11-3
J gene: TRBJ2-3
CDR3 protein: ASSLQGPDTQY

CDR3 length: 13
V gene: TRBV7-9
J gene: TRBJ1-5
CDR3 protein: ASSLDGISNQPQH

CDR3 length: 12
V gene: TRBV10-3
J gene: TRBJ1-5
CDR3 protein: AISDRGGNQPQH

CDR3 length: 11
V gene: TRBV28
J gene: TRBJ2-1
CDR3 protein: ASSFEGYNEQF

CDR3 length: 13
V gene: TRBV11-2
J gene: TRBJ2-1
CDR3 protein: ASSLGLAGVDEQF

CDR3 length: 12
V gene: TRBV28
J gene: TRBJ2-1
CDR3 protein: ASSHAGGTDEQF

CDR3 length: 12
V gene: TRBV6-4
J gene: TRBJ2-3
CDR3 protein: ASSENVLSDTQY

CDR3 length: 12
V gene: TRBV27
J gene: TRBJ2-1
CDR3 protein: ASSFRTGGNEQF

CDR3 length: 14
V gene: TRBV7-8
J gene: TRBJ2-3
CDR3 protein: ASSLTGTSNTDTQY

CDR3 length: 13
V gene: TRBV9
J gene: TRBJ2-2
CDR3 protein: ASSVEASGSGELF

CDR3 length: 12
V gene: TRBV9
J gene: TRBJ1-1
CDR3 protein: ASSPQGYGTEAF

CDR3 length: 10
V gene: TRBV30
J gene: TRBJ1-5
CDR3 protein: AWSVRGQPQH

CDR3 length: 10
V gene: TRBV29-1
J gene: TRBJ1-1
CDR3 protein: SVARLNTEAF

CDR3 length: 13
V gene: TRBV15
J gene: TRBJ2-3
CDR3 protein: ATSRVLAGGDTQY

CDR3 length: 12
V gene: TRBV7-3
J gene: TRBJ2-1
CDR3 protein: ASSLGGPLNEQF

CDR3 length: 11
V gene: TRBV6-6
J gene: TRBJ1-2
CDR3 protein: ASRRTSPYGYT

CDR3 length: 11
V gene: TRBV15
J gene: TRBJ2-3
CDR3 protein: ATSTTRKDTQY

CDR3 length: 10
V gene: TRBV11-1
J gene: TRBJ1-1
CDR3 protein: ASSFGNTEAF

CDR3 length: 13
V gene: TRBV7-2
J gene: TRBJ1-2
CDR3 protein: ASSLDRHFSYGYT

CDR3 length: 13
V gene: TRBV6-5
J gene: TRBJ2-3
CDR3 protein: ASSYSKTSTDTQY

CDR3 length: 13
V gene: TRBV7-2
J gene: TRBJ2-1
CDR3 protein: ASSLALAENNEQF

CDR3 length: 16
V gene: TRBV28
J gene: TRBJ2-4
CDR3 protein: ASSTGGVGGLAKNIQY

CDR3 length: 14
V gene: TRBV7-9
J gene: TRBJ2-6
CDR3 protein: ASSPAGVAGANVLT

CDR3 length: 14
V gene: TRBV11-2
J gene: TRBJ2-3
CDR3 protein: ASSPRLAGVTDTQY

CDR3 length: 8
V gene: TRBV29-1
J gene: TRBJ1-1
CDR3 protein: SASGTEAF

CDR3 length: 12
V gene: TRBV5-6
J gene: TRBJ1-2
CDR3 protein: ASSLGGQNYGYT

CDR3 length: 11
V gene: TRBV30
J gene: TRBJ1-5
CDR3 protein: AWSVSLDQPQH

CDR3 length: 12
V gene: TRBV29-1
J gene: TRBJ2-7
CDR3 protein: SVVLTRHYYEQY

CDR3 length: 12
V gene: TRBV5-1
J gene: TRBJ2-7
CDR3 protein: ASSLVGGFNEQY

CDR3 length: 12
V gene: TRBV30
J gene: TRBJ2-1
CDR3 protein: ASGTSGSKNEQF

CDR3 length: 13
V gene: TRBV9
J gene: TRBJ2-1
CDR3 protein: ASSVQAGGPYEQF

CDR3 length: 13
V gene: TRBV7-9
J gene: TRBJ2-1
CDR3 protein: ASTQWSSAHDEQF

CDR3 length: 18
V gene: TRBV4-2
J gene: TRBJ1-5
CDR3 protein: ASSQVRLDRGTYSNQPQH

CDR3 length: 18
V gene: TRBV19
J gene: TRBJ2-4
CDR3 protein: ASSIELSASGRASKNIQY

CDR3 length: 15
V gene: TRBV15
J gene: TRBJ2-6
CDR3 protein: ATWARSGKAGANVLT

CDR3 length: 10
V gene: TRBV15
J gene: TRBJ2-2
CDR3 protein: ATSRVSGELF

CDR3 length: 11
V gene: TRBV7-9
J gene: TRBJ1-4
CDR3 protein: ASSLVPSEKLF

CDR3 length: 13
V gene: TRBV30
J gene: TRBJ2-1
CDR3 protein: AWSVLAGSYNEQF

CDR3 length: 17
V gene: TRBV7-3
J gene: TRBJ2-6
CDR3 protein: ASSFQGWGINSGANVLT

CDR3 length: 13
V gene: TRBV4-3
J gene: TRBJ2-1
CDR3 protein: ASSQELAGNNEQF

CDR3 length: 13
V gene: TRBV13
J gene: TRBJ2-2
CDR3 protein: ASRVGHSNTGELF